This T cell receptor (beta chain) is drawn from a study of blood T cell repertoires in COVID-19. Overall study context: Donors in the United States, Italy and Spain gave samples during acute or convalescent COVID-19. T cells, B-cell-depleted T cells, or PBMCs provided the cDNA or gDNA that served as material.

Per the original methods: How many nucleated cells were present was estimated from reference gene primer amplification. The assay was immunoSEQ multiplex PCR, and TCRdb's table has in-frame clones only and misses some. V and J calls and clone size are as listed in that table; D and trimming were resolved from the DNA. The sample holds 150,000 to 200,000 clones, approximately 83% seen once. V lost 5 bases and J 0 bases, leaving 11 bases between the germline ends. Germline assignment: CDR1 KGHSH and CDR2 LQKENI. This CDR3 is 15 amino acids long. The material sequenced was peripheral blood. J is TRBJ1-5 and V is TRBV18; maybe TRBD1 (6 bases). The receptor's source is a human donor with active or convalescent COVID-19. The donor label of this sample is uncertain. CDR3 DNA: TGTGCCAGCTCAACAGGACAGCCTAGCAATCAGCCCCAGCATTTT. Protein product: CASSTGQPSNQPQHF. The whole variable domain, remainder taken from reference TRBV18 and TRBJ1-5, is NAGVMQNPRHLVRRRGQEARLRCSPMKGHSHVYWYRQLPEEGLKFMVYLQKENIIDESGMPKERFSAEFPKEGPSILRIQQVVRGDSAAYFCASSTGQPSNQPQHFGDGTRLSIL.